The entry that follows covers one T cell receptor beta chain sequence. The record originates from a study of cytomegalovirus exposure and HLA in healthy donors. PCR used 60 Vbeta primers and 13 Jbeta primers. The repertoire was sequenced with immunoSEQ multiplex PCR; TCRdb's copy has only in-frame clones and lacks some. The sample includes more than 100,000 clones, about 78% of them seen just once. The germline gives CDR1 SNHLY, CDR2 FYNNEI. The CDR3 has 15 amino acids. The V segment lost 6 bases and the J segment 0 bases; nucleotides outside the gene matches: 6. This chain connects TRBV2 to TRBJ1-1, with 8 bases lining up with TRBD1. The sequence was collected from a man aged 50-60 years in good health and CMV-seropositive. Sequencing was carried out using PBMCs. For the CDR3, the DNA is TGTGCCAGCAGGAATCAGGGGGCCTTGAACACTGAAGCTTTCTTT. It specifies CASRNQGALNTEAFF.